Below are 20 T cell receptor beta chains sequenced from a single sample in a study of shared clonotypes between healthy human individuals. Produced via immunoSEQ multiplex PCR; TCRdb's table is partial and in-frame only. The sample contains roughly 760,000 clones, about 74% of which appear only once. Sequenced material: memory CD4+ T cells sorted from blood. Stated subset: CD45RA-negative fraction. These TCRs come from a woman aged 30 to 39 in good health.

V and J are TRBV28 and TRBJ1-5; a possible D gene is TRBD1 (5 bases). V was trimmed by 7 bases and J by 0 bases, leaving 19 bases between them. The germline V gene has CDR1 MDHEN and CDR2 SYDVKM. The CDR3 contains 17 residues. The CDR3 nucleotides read TGTGCCAGCAAGAAGGGATCAGGGAAGGTTAGCAATCAGCCCCAGCATTTT. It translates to CASKKGSGKVSNQPQHF.

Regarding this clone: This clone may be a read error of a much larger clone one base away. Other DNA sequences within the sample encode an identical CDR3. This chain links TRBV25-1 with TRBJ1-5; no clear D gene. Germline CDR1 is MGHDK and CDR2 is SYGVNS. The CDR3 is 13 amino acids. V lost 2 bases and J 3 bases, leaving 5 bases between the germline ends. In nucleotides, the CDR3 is TGTGCCAGCAGTGAAGGAAACAATCAGCCCCAGCATTTT. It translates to CASSEGNNQPQHF.

CDR3 in DNA: TGTGCCAGCAGTTCGCCCGGCAGGGAGGCCACTGAAGCTTTCTTT. It yields the protein CASSSPGREATEAFF. V usage is TRBV6-5 and J usage is TRBJ1-1, with D perhaps matching TRBD1 (5 bases). The CDR3 has 15 amino acids. V shed 4 bases and J shed 4 bases, with 16 bases lying between them. Germline values: CDR1 MNHEY, CDR2 SVGAGI.

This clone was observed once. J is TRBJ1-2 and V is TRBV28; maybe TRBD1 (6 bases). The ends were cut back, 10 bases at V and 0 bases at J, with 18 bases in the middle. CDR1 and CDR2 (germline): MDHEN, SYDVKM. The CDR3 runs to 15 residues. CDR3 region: CAIPSGTKSNYGYTF. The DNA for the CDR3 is TGTGCCATCCCTTCCGGGACAAAATCTAACTATGGCTACACCTTC.

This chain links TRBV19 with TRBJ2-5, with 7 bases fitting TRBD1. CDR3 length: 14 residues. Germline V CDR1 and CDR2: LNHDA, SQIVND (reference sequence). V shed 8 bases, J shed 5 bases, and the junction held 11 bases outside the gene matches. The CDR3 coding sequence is TGTGCCAGTTCCATCTCAGGGGGATTCGAGACCCAGTACTTC. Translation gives CASSISGGFETQYF.

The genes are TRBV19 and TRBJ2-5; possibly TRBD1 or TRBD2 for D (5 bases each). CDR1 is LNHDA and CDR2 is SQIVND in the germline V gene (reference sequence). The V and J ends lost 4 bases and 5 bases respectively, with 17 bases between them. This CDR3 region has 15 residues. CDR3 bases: TGTGCCAGTAGTAGTGAGGGGTCCCTATTGGAGACCCAGTACTTC. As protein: CASSSEGSLLETQYF. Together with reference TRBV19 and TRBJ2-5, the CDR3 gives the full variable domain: DGGITQSPKYLFRKEGQNVTLSCEQNLNHDAMYWYRQDPGQGLRLIYYSQIVNDFQKGDIAEGYSVSREKKESFPLTVTSAQKNPTAFYLCASSSEGSLLETQYFGPGTRLLVL.

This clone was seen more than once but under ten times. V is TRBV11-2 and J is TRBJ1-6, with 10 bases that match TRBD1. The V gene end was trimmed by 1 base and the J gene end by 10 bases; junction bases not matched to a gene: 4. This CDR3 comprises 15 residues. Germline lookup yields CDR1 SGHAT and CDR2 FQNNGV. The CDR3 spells CASSLAGTGASPLHF. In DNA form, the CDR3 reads TGTGCCAGCAGCTTAGCCGGGACAGGGGCCTCACCCCTCCACTTT.

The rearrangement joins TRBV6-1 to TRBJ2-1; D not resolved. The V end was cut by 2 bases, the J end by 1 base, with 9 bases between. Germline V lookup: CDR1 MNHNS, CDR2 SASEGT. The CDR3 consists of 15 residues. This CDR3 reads CASSEFLESYNEQFF. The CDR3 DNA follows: TGTGCCAGCAGTGAATTCTTGGAATCCTACAATGAGCAGTTCTTC.

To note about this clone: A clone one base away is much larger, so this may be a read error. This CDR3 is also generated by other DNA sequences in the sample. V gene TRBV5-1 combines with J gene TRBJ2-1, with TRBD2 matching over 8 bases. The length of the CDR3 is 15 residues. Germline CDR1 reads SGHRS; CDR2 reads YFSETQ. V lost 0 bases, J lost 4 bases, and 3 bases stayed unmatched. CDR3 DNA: TGCGCCAGCAGCTTGGATAGCGGGGATTACAATGAGCAGTTCTTC. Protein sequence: CASSLDSGDYNEQFF.

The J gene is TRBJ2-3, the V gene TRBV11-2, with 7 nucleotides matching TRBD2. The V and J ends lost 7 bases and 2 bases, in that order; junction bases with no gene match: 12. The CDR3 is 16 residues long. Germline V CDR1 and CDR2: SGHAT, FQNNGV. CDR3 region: CASKPLAARATDTQYF. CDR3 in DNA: TGTGCCAGCAAACCTCTAGCGGCCCGGGCCACAGATACGCAGTATTTT.

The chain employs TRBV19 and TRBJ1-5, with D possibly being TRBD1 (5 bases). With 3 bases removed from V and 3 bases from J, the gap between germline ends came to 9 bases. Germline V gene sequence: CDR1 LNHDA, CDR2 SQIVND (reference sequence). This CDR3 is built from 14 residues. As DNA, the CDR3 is TGTGCCAGTAGTATCCAAGGGGACAATCAGCCCCAGCATTTT. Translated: CASSIQGDNQPQHF.

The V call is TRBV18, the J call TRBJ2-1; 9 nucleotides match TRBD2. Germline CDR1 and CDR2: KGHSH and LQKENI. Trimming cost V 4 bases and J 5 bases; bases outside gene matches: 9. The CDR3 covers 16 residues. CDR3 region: CASSLDRGRGDNEQFF. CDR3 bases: TGTGCCAGCTCACTTGACCGCGGGAGGGGAGACAATGAGCAGTTCTTC.

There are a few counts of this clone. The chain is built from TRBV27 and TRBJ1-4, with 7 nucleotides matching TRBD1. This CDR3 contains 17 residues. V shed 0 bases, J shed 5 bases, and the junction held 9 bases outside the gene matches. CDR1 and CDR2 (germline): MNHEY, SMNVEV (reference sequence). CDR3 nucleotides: TGTGCCAGCAGTTTATCCCCACGGACAGGTCGGAATGAAAAACTGTTTTTT. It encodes CASSLSPRTGRNEKLFF.

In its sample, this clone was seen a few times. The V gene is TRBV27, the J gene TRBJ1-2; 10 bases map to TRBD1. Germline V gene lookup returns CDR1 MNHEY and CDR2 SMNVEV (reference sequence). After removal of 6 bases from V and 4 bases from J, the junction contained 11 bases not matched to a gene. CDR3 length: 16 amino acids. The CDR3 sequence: CASSPGSRQGAYGYTF. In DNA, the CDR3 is TGTGCCAGCAGCCCGGGGAGTCGACAGGGGGCCTATGGCTACACCTTC.

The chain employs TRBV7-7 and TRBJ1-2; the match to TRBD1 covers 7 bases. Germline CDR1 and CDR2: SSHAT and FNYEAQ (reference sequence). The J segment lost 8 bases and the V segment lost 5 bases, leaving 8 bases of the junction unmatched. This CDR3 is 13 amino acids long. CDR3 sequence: CASSHLTGAGYTF. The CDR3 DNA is TGTGCCAGCAGCCATCTTACAGGGGCGGGCTACACCTTC.

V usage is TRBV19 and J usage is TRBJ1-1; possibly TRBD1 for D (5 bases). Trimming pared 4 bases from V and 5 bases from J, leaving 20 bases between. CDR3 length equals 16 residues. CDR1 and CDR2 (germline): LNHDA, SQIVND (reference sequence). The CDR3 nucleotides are TGTGCCAGTAGTAAGGACGGGTGGGGCGTAGGGACTGAAGCTTTCTTT. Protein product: CASSKDGWGVGTEAFF.

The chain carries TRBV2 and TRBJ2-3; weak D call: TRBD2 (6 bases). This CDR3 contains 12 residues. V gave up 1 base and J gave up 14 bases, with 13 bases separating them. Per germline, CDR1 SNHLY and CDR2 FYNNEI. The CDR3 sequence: CASSEVGGRTYF. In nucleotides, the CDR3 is TGTGCCAGCAGTGAAGTCGGAGGGAGGACGTATTTT.

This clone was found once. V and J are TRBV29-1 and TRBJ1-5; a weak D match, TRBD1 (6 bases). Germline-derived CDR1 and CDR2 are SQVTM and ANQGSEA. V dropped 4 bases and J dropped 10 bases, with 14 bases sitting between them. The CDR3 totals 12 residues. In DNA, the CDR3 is TGCAGCGTTGGGCTACAGGGAAGCCCCCAGCATTTT. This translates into CSVGLQGSPQHF.

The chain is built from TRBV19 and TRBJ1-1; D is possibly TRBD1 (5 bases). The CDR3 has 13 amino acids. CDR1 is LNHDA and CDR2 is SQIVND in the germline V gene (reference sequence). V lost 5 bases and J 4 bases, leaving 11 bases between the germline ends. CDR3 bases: TGTGCCAGTAGTTTCAGGGAACCCACTGAAGCTTTCTTT. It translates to CASSFREPTEAFF.

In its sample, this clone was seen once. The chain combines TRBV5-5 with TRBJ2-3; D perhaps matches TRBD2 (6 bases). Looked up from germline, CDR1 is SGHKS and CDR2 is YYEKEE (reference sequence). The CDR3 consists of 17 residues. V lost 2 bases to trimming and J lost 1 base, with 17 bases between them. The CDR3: CASSFGTGASGTDTQYF. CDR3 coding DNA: TGTGCCAGCAGCTTTGGGACTGGGGCTAGCGGCACAGATACGCAGTATTTT.